Shown below are 29 T cell receptor beta chains from a single sample sequenced in a study of blood T cell repertoires in COVID-19. Sequencing used immunoSEQ multiplex PCR; TCRdb keeps in-frame clones, though not all of them. This table holds under 45,000 clones, more than 90% found once. Sequencing was carried out using peripheral blood. Receptors were obtained from a man between 60 and 75 years old with active or convalescent COVID-19.

In regard to this clone: A much larger clone lies one base from this, so it may be a read error. The V and J genes are TRBV9 and TRBJ2-7; D is perhaps TRBD2 (6 bases). The CDR3 is 15 residues long. CDR1 is SGDLS, CDR2 YYNGEE, per germline. With 5 bases removed from V and 0 bases from J, the gap between germline ends came to 15 bases. The CDR3 bases are TGTGCCAGCAGTCGGGTGGGGGGATCCTCCTACGAGCAGTACTTC. Protein sequence: CASSRVGGSSYEQYF. Full variable domain (outside the CDR3, taken from reference TRBV9 and TRBJ2-7): DSGVTQTPKHLITATGQRVTLRCSPRSGDLSVYWYQQSLDQGLQFLIQYYNGEERAKGNILERFSAQQFPDLHSELNLSSLELGDSALYFCASSRVGGSSYEQYFGPGTRLTVT.

The chain combines TRBV18 with TRBJ1-5; TRBD1 agrees at 7 bases. This CDR3 is 15 amino acids long. V gave up 6 bases and J gave up 3 bases; unmatched junction bases: 8. The germline CDR1 and CDR2 sequences are KGHSH and LQKENI. In nucleotides, the CDR3 is TGTGCCAGCTCCCGTGGGACAGACTCCAATCAGCCCCAGCATTTT. Its translation: CASSRGTDSNQPQHF.

The chain recombines TRBV29-1 with TRBJ2-2; no firm D call. The CDR3 has 12 amino acids. V was cut by 6 bases and J by 5 bases, with 10 bases left in between. CDR1 is SQVTM, CDR2 ANQGSEA, per germline. The CDR3 DNA reads as TGCAGCGTCTGGAGTCGGACCGGGGAGCTGTTTTTT. This gives the protein CSVWSRTGELFF.

The J gene is TRBJ2-1, the V gene TRBV7-2; 7 nucleotides match TRBD1. With 2 bases clipped from V and 5 bases from J, the junction kept 9 bases outside the gene matches. Germline-derived CDR1 and CDR2 are SGHTA and FQGNSA. CDR3 length equals 16 residues. CDR3 protein: CASSLPAGTANNEQFF. The CDR3 DNA reads as TGTGCCAGCAGCTTACCGGCCGGGACAGCCAACAATGAGCAGTTCTTC.

The chain combines TRBV30 with TRBJ1-6, with no clear D. V was clipped by 4 bases and J by 9 bases, with 16 bases between them. Germline V gene data show CDR1 as GTSNPN and CDR2 as SVGIG (reference sequence). This CDR3 comprises 14 residues. CDR3 DNA: TGTGCCTGGAAAGGCATGGGAGCCACTTCACCCCTCCACTTT. Translated: CAWKGMGATSPLHF.

The chain combines TRBV10-2 with TRBJ2-1; TRBD2 matches at 12 bases. This CDR3 has 13 amino acids. Germline CDR1 and CDR2: WSHSY and SAAADI. The J segment lost 8 bases and the V segment lost 6 bases, leaving 2 bases of the junction unmatched. CDR3 in DNA: TGCGCCAGCAGACTAGCGGGAGGTTATGAGCAGTTCTTC. This gives the protein CASRLAGGYEQFF.

The sample holds one count of this clone. V and J are TRBV24-1 and TRBJ1-5, with D maybe TRBD1 (6 bases). CDR1 and CDR2 from the germline V gene are KGHDR and SFDVKD. Trimming shortened V by 3 bases and J by 5 bases, and 10 bases separated the two germline ends. The CDR3 totals 14 residues. In DNA, the CDR3 is TGTGCCACCAGTGATGGATACAGGGATCAGCCCCAGCATTTT. Translated: CATSDGYRDQPQHF.

This chain connects TRBV29-1 to TRBJ1-1; D possibly corresponds to TRBD1 (6 bases). Germline V gives CDR1 SQVTM, CDR2 ANQGSEA. The CDR3 contains 12 residues. The CDR3 is CSIQGLNTEAFF. CDR3 DNA: TGCAGTATTCAGGGGCTGAACACTGAAGCTTTCTTT.

The rearrangement joins TRBV9 to TRBJ1-5; TRBD1 might be the D (6 bases). V was trimmed by 0 bases and J by 3 bases, leaving 13 bases between them. The CDR3 consists of 16 residues. Germline V gene data show CDR1 as SGDLS and CDR2 as YYNGEE. The CDR3 here is CASSVGAGALNQPQHF. For the CDR3, the DNA is TGTGCCAGCAGCGTAGGGGCGGGGGCACTCAATCAGCCCCAGCATTTT.

CDR3 sequence: CASSYPDRGLRTTDTQYF. CDR3 DNA sequence: TGTGCCAGCAGTTACCCCGACAGGGGACTAAGAACCACAGATACGCAGTATTTT. This rearrangement joins TRBV6-2 or TRBV6-3 to TRBJ2-3; D is possibly TRBD1 (8 bases). Trimming stripped 2 bases from V and 2 bases from J, with 20 bases between. The germline V gene encodes CDR1 MNHEY and CDR2 SVGEGT. The CDR3 sequence is 18 residues long.

The V gene is TRBV9, the J gene TRBJ1-2; TRBD1 matches at 7 bases. This CDR3 is 18 amino acids long. Germline V gene data show CDR1 as SGDLS and CDR2 as YYNGEE. V dropped 0 bases and J dropped 2; count of bases not matched to a gene: 13. This chain's CDR3 is CASSVGALTGVVNYGYTF. In nucleotides, the CDR3 is TGTGCCAGCAGCGTAGGGGCCCTCACAGGGGTTGTAAACTATGGCTACACCTTC.

The genes are TRBV6-5 and TRBJ1-1; a weak D match, TRBD1 (6 bases). The CDR3 is 15 residues long. The germline V gene encodes CDR1 MNHEY and CDR2 SVGAGI. V was pared by 5 bases and J by 0 bases, with 13 bases between. The CDR3 region is CASSPRGQLNTEAFF. As DNA, the CDR3 is TGTGCCAGCAGTCCTCGCGGACAGCTGAACACTGAAGCTTTCTTT.

This clone came up a few times. The chain uses TRBV7-9 and TRBJ1-5, with no clear D. Germline V CDR1 and CDR2: SEHNR, FQNEAQ (reference sequence). This CDR3 region has 13 residues. V lost 3 bases, J lost 7 bases, and 10 bases lay in between. This CDR3 reads CASSFAGGQPQHF. As DNA, the CDR3 is TGTGCCAGCAGCTTTGCGGGCGGACAGCCCCAGCATTTT.

This clone was observed a single time. The chain links TRBV20-1 to TRBJ2-7; 11 bases are a match to TRBD1. V lost 3 bases to trimming and J lost 2 bases; unmatched junction nucleotides: 6. In germline, CDR1 is DFQATT, CDR2 SNEGSKA (reference sequence). This CDR3 has 15 amino acids. The CDR3 DNA is TGCAGTGCTAGTCAAGGACAGGGGGCAACCTACGAGCAGTACTTC. The encoded protein is CSASQGQGATYEQYF.

The rearrangement uses TRBV4-1 and TRBJ2-3, with a weak D call TRBD2 (6 bases). The germline V gene encodes CDR1 MGHRA and CDR2 YSYEKL. Between the trimmed V and J ends, which lost 4 bases and 1 base, there was a span of 15 bases. The CDR3 is 16 residues long. DNA for the CDR3: TGCGCCAGCAGCCCCCGGACGGGGGAGGGCACAGATACGCAGTATTTT. Protein: CASSPRTGEGTDTQYF.

V is TRBV6-5 and J is TRBJ2-5; 13 nucleotides match TRBD2. Per germline, CDR1 MNHEY and CDR2 SVGAGI. V was pared by 8 bases and J by 4 bases, with 4 bases of the junction left unmatched. This CDR3 has 14 residues. The CDR3 bases are TGTGCCAGCGAGACTAGCGGGGGGTCAGAGACCCAGTACTTC. Protein sequence: CASETSGGSETQYF.

The CDR3 coding sequence is TGTGCCAGCAGTTACATATCAGGAGGCGATGGCTACACCTTC. It encodes CASSYISGGDGYTF. The chain links TRBV6-5 to TRBJ1-2, with no clear D. The CDR3 spans 14 residues. The V end lost 2 bases, the J end lost 6 bases, and 13 bases lay between the germline ends. The germline V gene has CDR1 MNHEY and CDR2 SVGAGI.

The rearrangement links TRBV7-8 to TRBJ2-3; the D is unclear. The V gene lost 5 bases and the J gene lost 4 bases, with 13 bases spanning the gap. From germline, CDR1 is SGHVS and CDR2 FQNEAQ. There are 14 residues in the CDR3. For the CDR3, the DNA is TGTGCCAGCAGCGACTCCTCGGGTGCAGATACGCAGTATTTT. Translating it yields CASSDSSGADTQYF.

This chain uses TRBV7-3 with TRBJ1-1; TRBD1 matches 7 bases. Germline trimming cut 5 bases from V and 1 base from J; bases unmatched to any gene: 4. Germline assignment: CDR1 SGHTA and CDR2 FQGTGA. This CDR3 comprises 14 residues. The CDR3 DNA sequence: TGTGCCAGCAGCACATACAGGGGGAACACTGAAGCTTTCTTT. Its translation: CASSTYRGNTEAFF.

The chain carries TRBV12-3 or TRBV12-4 and TRBJ1-2, with D unclear. With 3 bases removed from V and 3 bases from J, the gap between germline ends came to 8 bases. The CDR3 consists of 13 residues. CDR3 bases: TGTGCCAGCAGTTTGGGGAGGGACTATGGCTACACCTTC. It specifies CASSLGRDYGYTF.

V and J are TRBV5-1 and TRBJ2-7; 8 nucleotides agree with TRBD2. CDR3 size: 15 residues. From germline, CDR1 is SGHRS and CDR2 YFSETQ. The J segment lost 5 bases and the V segment lost 1 base, leaving 8 bases of the junction unmatched. Here the CDR3 reads CASSLSPAGANEQYF. CDR3 DNA: TGCGCCAGCAGCTTGTCGCCAGCGGGAGCAAACGAGCAGTACTTC.

The chain combines TRBV5-1 with TRBJ2-7; D not resolved. The CDR3 has 14 residues. Germline-derived CDR1 and CDR2 are SGHRS and YFSETQ. V dropped 0 bases and J dropped 4 bases, with 11 bases sitting between them. The CDR3 loop is CASSLESRVYEQYF. The CDR3 DNA reads as TGCGCCAGCAGCTTGGAGAGCCGGGTATACGAGCAGTACTTC.

V and J are TRBV7-2 and TRBJ2-7; 15 bases agree with TRBD2. J lost 7 bases, V lost 3 bases, and 10 bases had no gene match. Germline V gene lookup returns CDR1 SGHTA and CDR2 FQGNSA. This CDR3 has 17 residues. CDR3 DNA sequence: TGTGCCAGCAGCTTGAGGGGAGGGACTAGCGGGAGGAGTGAGCAGTACTTC. Its translation is CASSLRGGTSGRSEQYF. Together with reference TRBV7-2 and TRBJ2-7, the CDR3 gives the full variable domain: GAGVSQSPSNKVTEKGKDVELRCDPISGHTALYWYRQSLGQGLEFLIYFQGNSAPDKSGLPSDRFSAERTGGSVSTLTIQRTQQEDSAVYLCASSLRGGTSGRSEQYFGPGTRLTVT.

This clone appeared a single time. The CDR3 spells CASSPQGAINTGELFF. Written as DNA, the CDR3 is TGCGCCAGCAGCCCTCAGGGGGCTATAAACACCGGGGAGCTGTTTTTT. The V gene is TRBV5-1, the J gene TRBJ2-2; 8 bases match TRBD1. The length of the CDR3 is 16 residues. The germline CDR1 and CDR2 sequences are SGHRS and YFSETQ. J lost 2 bases, V lost 4 bases, and 7 bases had no gene match.

This clone was detected a few times. The chain links TRBV7-9 to TRBJ1-1; maybe TRBD1 (6 bases). The germline V gene encodes CDR1 SEHNR and CDR2 FQNEAQ (reference sequence). V was pared by 6 bases and J by 6 bases, with 11 bases between. The CDR3 has 12 amino acids. The CDR3 region is CASRGGPAEAFF. CDR3 DNA: TGTGCCAGCAGGGGGGGGCCCGCTGAAGCTTTCTTT.

The chain is built from TRBV27 and TRBJ2-7; TRBD2 aligns across 9 bases. Per germline, CDR1 MNHEY and CDR2 SMNVEV (reference sequence). Trimming took 6 bases from V and 6 from J; bases not matched to a gene: 12. The CDR3 sequence is 15 residues long. The chain's CDR3 is CASRRYSGSKVEQYF. CDR3 sequence (DNA): TGTGCCAGCAGAAGATATAGCGGGAGCAAGGTCGAGCAGTACTTC.

J is TRBJ1-1 and V is TRBV5-1, with 10 positions matching TRBD1. CDR1 and CDR2 from the germline V gene are SGHRS and YFSETQ. The CDR3 contains 16 residues. With 4 bases clipped from V and 3 bases from J, the junction kept 9 bases outside the gene matches. The CDR3, as DNA: TGCGCCAGCAGCCACACGGACAGGGGGGTTCACACTGAAGCTTTCTTT. Translating it yields CASSHTDRGVHTEAFF.

The chain has TRBV7-9 and TRBJ1-1; possible D gene TRBD1, 5 bases. Germline values: CDR1 SEHNR, CDR2 FQNEAQ (reference sequence). Between the trimmed V and J ends, which lost 4 bases and 7 bases, there was a span of 13 bases. The CDR3 has 13 amino acids. CDR3 loop: CASSSNQGNEAFF. DNA of the CDR3: TGTGCCAGCAGCTCCAATCAGGGAAATGAAGCTTTCTTT.

The chain carries TRBV7-3 and TRBJ1-1, with D possibly matching TRBD1 (5 bases). Germline V gene data show CDR1 as SGHTA and CDR2 as FQGTGA. This CDR3 has 14 amino acids. Deletions cut 1 base from V and 5 bases from J, with 11 bases between. In DNA form, the CDR3 reads TGTGCCAGCAGCTTAAACAGGTTAAAAACTGAAGCTTTCTTT. This codes for CASSLNRLKTEAFF.